One sample yielded the 29 T cell receptor beta chains listed below, sequenced in a study of T cell repertoires in cytomegalovirus infection. TCRdb processed the reads anew with MiXCR; each CDR3 protein has one entry. Of hundreds of thousands of distinct CDR3 sequences in the sample, about 17% were seen once. The source material was PBMCs. All receptors derive from a human donor in good health (CMV status not recorded). Some clones in this sample may be carry-over from other donors' samples.

This clonotype was picked up many times. This chain uses TRBV4-3 with TRBJ2-4, with no clear D. The CDR3 is made up of 16 amino acids. Germline V gives CDR1 LGHNA, CDR2 YSLEER. Trimming stripped 0 bases from V and 0 bases from J, with 9 bases between. The CDR3 nucleotides read TGCGCCAGCAGCCAAGATTCCGTCCTAGCCAAAAACATTCAGTACTTC. Amino acid sequence: CASSQDSVLAKNIQYF.

This chain joins TRBV4-3 and TRBJ1-1; D call uncertain. Germline lookup yields CDR1 LGHNA and CDR2 YSLEER. V was shortened by 0 bases and J by 4 bases, with 9 bases between the two germline ends. The CDR3 length is 14 residues. The CDR3 spells CASSQDSWVTEAFF. CDR3 bases: TGCGCCAGCAGCCAAGATTCGTGGGTCACTGAAGCTTTCTTT.

This clonotype was observed a handful of times. The V call is TRBV6-1, the J call TRBJ2-7; TRBD2 aligns across 11 bases. The CDR3 is 16 amino acids. The V and J ends lost 2 bases and 5 bases, in that order; junction bases with no gene match: 8. Germline CDR1 and CDR2: MNHNS and SASEGT. In DNA form, the CDR3 reads TGTGCCAGCAGTGAAAGCCCCGGGACTAGCGGCGACGAGCAGTACTTC. It specifies CASSESPGTSGDEQYF.

This clonotype was seen at least ten times. The V gene is TRBV5-6, the J gene TRBJ2-2; possible D gene TRBD1, 6 bases. This CDR3 contains 17 residues. V lost 3 bases, J lost 5 bases, and 20 bases lay in between. Germline V gene data show CDR1 as SGHDT and CDR2 as YYEEEE. In DNA form, the CDR3 reads TGTGCCAGCAGCTCGTATCTGGGACAAATCCTGACCGGGGAGCTGTTTTTT. It specifies CASSSYLGQILTGELFF.

CDR3 DNA: TGCAGTGCTTCGTCCGCTACCACCCTCTCAGTTGAGCAGTTCTTC. It codes for CSASSATTLSVEQFF. This chain links TRBV20-1 with TRBJ2-1, with no clear D. The V gene's germline CDR1 is DFQATT and CDR2 SNEGSKA (reference sequence). V was cut by 5 bases and J by 9 bases, with 23 bases left in between. The CDR3 has 15 amino acids.

This clonotype was recorded many times. The genes are TRBV7-6 and TRBJ1-6, with no clear D. V gave up 0 bases and J gave up 10 bases, with 10 bases separating them. Germline CDR1 SGHVS, CDR2 FNYEAQ. The CDR3 has 14 amino acids. The CDR3 DNA follows: TGTGCCAGCAGCTTAGCGGGAGGTGGATCACCCCTCCACTTT. Translation: CASSLAGGGSPLHF. The whole variable domain, filled in from reference TRBV7-6 and TRBJ1-6, reads GAGVSQSPRYKVTKRGQDVALRCDPISGHVSLYWYRQALGQGPEFLTYFNYEAQQDKSGLPNDRFSAERPEGSISTLTIQRTEQRDSAMYRCASSLAGGGSPLHFGNGTRLTVT.

This clonotype came up once. The rearrangement links TRBV6-2 or TRBV6-3 to TRBJ2-1; tentatively, D is TRBD2 (6 bases). CDR3 length: 11 residues. The V gene's germline CDR1 is MNHEY and CDR2 SVGEGT. The V end was cut by 2 bases, the J end by 13 bases, with 9 bases between. The CDR3 reads CASSYRDFQFF. CDR3 bases: TGTGCCAGCAGTTACCGGGACTTTCAGTTCTTC.

In DNA form, the CDR3 reads TGTGCTACTACAAGGGAGAATTCACCCCTCCACTTT. Encoded protein: CATTRENSPLHF. This rearrangement joins TRBV7-6 to TRBJ1-6; D ambiguous. This CDR3 has 12 amino acids. Germline V gene sequence: CDR1 SGHVS, CDR2 FNYEAQ.

The chain is built from TRBV6-1 and TRBJ1-2, with D perhaps TRBD1 (6 bases). The CDR3 contains 16 residues. CDR1 and CDR2 from the germline V gene are MNHNS and SASEGT. The V end lost 2 bases, the J end lost 0 bases, and 13 bases lay between the germline ends. The CDR3 sequence is CASSEKGWTANYGYTF. The CDR3 nucleotides read TGTGCCAGCAGTGAAAAGGGATGGACAGCTAACTATGGCTACACCTTC.

The chain joins TRBV20-1 to TRBJ1-5, with TRBD1 as a possible D gene (5 bases). The CDR3 has 14 residues. V shed 5 bases and J shed 4 bases, with 15 bases lying between them. Germline V gives CDR1 DFQATT, CDR2 SNEGSKA (reference sequence). The CDR3 DNA reads TGCAGTGCTTCGGGGGGAGGGAATAATCAGCCCCAGCATTTT. This codes for CSASGGGNNQPQHF.

CDR3 coding DNA: TGCAGCGGTGGACAGTTAGGGAACACTGAAGCTTTCTTT. Amino acids: CSGGQLGNTEAFF. The gene calls are TRBV29-1 and TRBJ1-1; D may be TRBD1 (6 bases). Germline values: CDR1 SQVTM, CDR2 ANQGSEA. The CDR3 runs 13 residues. Trimming stripped 7 bases from V and 1 base from J, with 13 bases between.

The DNA of the CDR3 is TGTGCCAGCAGCAAAACGATTCAGGGGTCCCACGAGCAGTACTTC. It is translated as CASSKTIQGSHEQYF. This chain connects TRBV7-9 to TRBJ2-7, with D possibly being TRBD1 (6 bases). This CDR3 is built from 15 residues. V gave up 5 bases and J gave up 5 bases, with 19 bases separating them. Germline lookup yields CDR1 SEHNR and CDR2 FQNEAQ (reference sequence).

This clonotype was found many times. The gene calls are TRBV5-5 and TRBJ2-2; 7 bases are shared with TRBD2. This CDR3 is 15 amino acids long. V dropped 3 bases and J dropped 3; count of bases not matched to a gene: 5. From germline, CDR1 is SGHKS and CDR2 YYEKEE (reference sequence). The CDR3 DNA sequence: TGTGCCAGCAGCTACCTCGGGGGGTACACCGGGGAGCTGTTTTTT. This sequence encodes CASSYLGGYTGELFF.

This clonotype was observed at least ten times. The genes are TRBV7-2 and TRBJ2-7, with 9 bases that match TRBD1. The CDR3 length is 14 residues. The germline gives CDR1 SGHTA, CDR2 FQGNSA. The junction had 3 bases not matched to a gene; V was cut back by 4 bases and J by 2 bases. CDR3 sequence reads: CASSSTGGTYEQYF. The DNA for the CDR3 is TGTGCCAGCAGCTCGACAGGGGGTACCTACGAGCAGTACTTC. The full variable domain, in which reference TRBV7-2 and TRBJ2-7 provide the parts outside the CDR3, is GAGVSQSPSNKVTEKGKDVELRCDPISGHTALYWYRQSLGQGLEFLIYFQGNSAPDKSGLPSDRFSAERTGGSVSTLTIQRTQQEDSAVYLCASSSTGGTYEQYFGPGTRLTVT.

This clonotype showed up many times. As DNA, the CDR3 is TGTGCCAGCAGTTCCGGACAGGGGGTCTACAATGAGCAGTTCTTC. This translates into CASSSGQGVYNEQFF. The chain recombines TRBV7-9 with TRBJ2-1, with 10 bases lining up with TRBD1. CDR1 SEHNR and CDR2 FQNEAQ come from the germline V gene (reference sequence). J was trimmed by 3 bases and V by 6 bases; bases with no gene match: 5. The CDR3 runs to 15 residues.

This chain uses TRBV4-1 with TRBJ2-7; 9 bases align to TRBD1. Per germline, CDR1 MGHRA and CDR2 YSYEKL. This CDR3 contains 16 residues. V was clipped by 3 bases and J by 4 bases; unmatched bases: 10. Written as DNA, the CDR3 is TGCGCCAGCAGCCAGAGAACCGGGACAGGGAATTACGAGCAGTACTTC. This gives the protein CASSQRTGTGNYEQYF.

This clonotype came up many times. The chain links TRBV7-9 to TRBJ2-1; 8 bases align to TRBD1. Germline assignment: CDR1 SEHNR and CDR2 FQNEAQ (reference sequence). CDR3 length equals 15 residues. The V and J ends lost 4 bases and 6 bases, in that order; junction bases with no gene match: 8. The CDR3, as DNA: TGTGCCAGCAGCTCGGACAGGGCCATAGTCAATGAGCAGTTCTTC. Translated: CASSSDRAIVNEQFF.

The chain uses TRBV12-3 or TRBV12-4 and TRBJ1-1; 7 bases map to TRBD1. The CDR3 spans 14 residues. The V gene end was trimmed by 8 bases and the J gene end by 6 bases; junction bases not matched to a gene: 12. The CDR3 DNA follows: TGTGCCAGCCGGAGGCAGGGGGTTGGGGCTGAAGCTTTCTTT. Protein product: CASRRQGVGAEAFF.

This clonotype occurred many times. The chain couples TRBV7-2 to TRBJ1-1; no clear D gene. Germline-derived CDR1 and CDR2 are SGHTA and FQGNSA. This CDR3 has 14 residues. V lost 1 base and J lost 5, with 11 bases in between. CDR3 sequence: CASSLVGRITEAFF. The CDR3 nucleotides are TGTGCCAGCAGCTTAGTAGGCAGGATAACTGAAGCTTTCTTT.

This chain joins TRBV20-1 and TRBJ2-1; 7 positions agree with TRBD2. This CDR3 region has 15 residues. The junction had 6 bases not matched to a gene; V was cut back by 3 bases and J by 1 base. Germline V gene data show CDR1 as DFQATT and CDR2 as SNEGSKA (reference sequence). CDR3 bases: TGCAGTGCTAGGGGGCGGGGGATTTCCTACAATGAGCAGTTCTTC. This encodes CSARGRGISYNEQFF.

This clonotype showed up many times. This sequence joins TRBV7-2 and TRBJ2-1; the match to TRBD2 covers 9 bases. The CDR3 extends over 15 amino acids. V lost 5 bases to trimming and J lost 8 bases; unmatched junction nucleotides: 10. Germline loops: CDR1 SGHTA, CDR2 FQGNSA. The CDR3 reads CASSPIAGVADEQFF. The CDR3 DNA follows: TGTGCCAGCAGCCCCATAGCGGGGGTGGCAGATGAGCAGTTCTTC.

V and J are TRBV29-1 and TRBJ1-2; unclear D gene. CDR1 is SQVTM, CDR2 ANQGSEA, per germline. V lost 5 bases to trimming and J lost 0 bases, with 19 bases between them. The CDR3 is 16 amino acids. The CDR3 is CSVQGLGVESNYGYTF. Here the CDR3 DNA reads TGCAGCGTTCAAGGTTTAGGAGTAGAATCTAACTATGGCTACACCTTC.

The chain combines TRBV2 with TRBJ1-5, with 12 bases matching TRBD1. Germline V CDR1 and CDR2: SNHLY, FYNNEI. Trimming removed 1 base from V and 1 base from J; junction bases left unmatched: 8. The CDR3 spans 19 residues. The CDR3 coding sequence is TGTGCCAGCAGTGAAGGAATCGCGGGACAGGGGGCGAGCAATCAGCCCCAGCATTTT. Its translation is CASSEGIAGQGASNQPQHF. Looking up the rest from reference TRBV2 and TRBJ1-5 gives the full variable domain: EPEVTQTPSHQVTQMGQEVILRCVPISNHLYFYWYRQILGQKVEFLVSFYNNEISEKSEIFDDQFSVERPDGSNFTLKIRSTKLEDSAMYFCASSEGIAGQGASNQPQHFGDGTRLSIL.

The chain has TRBV28 and TRBJ2-6, with a weak D call TRBD1 (6 bases). V was trimmed by 6 bases and J by 2 bases, leaving 14 bases between them. Germline V gene data show CDR1 as MDHEN and CDR2 as SYDVKM. The CDR3 runs to 16 residues. The CDR3: CASRGSTGAGANVLTF. In DNA, the CDR3 is TGTGCCAGCAGGGGTTCGACAGGAGCTGGGGCCAACGTCCTGACTTTC.

In its sample, this clonotype was seen many times. The V and J genes are TRBV7-2 and TRBJ1-2; 9 bases agree with TRBD1. The CDR3 runs 14 residues. The trim removed 1 base at V and 8 bases at J, leaving 5 bases unmatched. CDR1 is SGHTA, CDR2 FQGNSA, per germline. The CDR3 sequence: CASSLGDRGAGYTF. Here the CDR3 DNA reads TGTGCCAGCAGCTTAGGTGACAGGGGGGCAGGCTACACCTTC. Supplemented by reference TRBV7-2 and TRBJ1-2, the full variable domain reads GAGVSQSPSNKVTEKGKDVELRCDPISGHTALYWYRQSLGQGLEFLIYFQGNSAPDKSGLPSDRFSAERTGGSVSTLTIQRTQQEDSAVYLCASSLGDRGAGYTFGSGTRLTVV.

V usage is TRBV9 and J usage is TRBJ1-1; D is uncertain. V lost 0 bases and J lost 1, with 7 bases in between. Germline loops: CDR1 SGDLS, CDR2 YYNGEE. This CDR3 region has 14 residues. The CDR3 bases are TGTGCCAGCAGCGTAGAGGGTCGGAACACTGAAGCTTTCTTT. Its protein product is CASSVEGRNTEAFF.

The chain carries TRBV11-1 and TRBJ2-5; 7 bases fit TRBD2. CDR1 and CDR2 from the germline V gene are SGHAT and FQDESV (reference sequence). Trimming removed 5 bases from V and 5 bases from J; junction bases left unmatched: 8. This CDR3 is built from 14 residues. CDR3 nucleotides: TGTGCCAGCAGCCCGCGGGGGATTGTGGAGACCCAGTACTTC. This gives the protein CASSPRGIVETQYF.

The rearrangement joins TRBV15 to TRBJ1-1; TRBD1 matches 9 bases. After removal of 0 bases from V and 1 base from J, the junction contained 9 bases not matched to a gene. The CDR3 loop spans 18 amino acids. The germline CDR1 and CDR2 sequences are LNHNV and YYDKDF (reference sequence). The CDR3 DNA sequence: TGTGCCACCAGCAGAGAGCGACAGGGGGTGAGGGGGAACACTGAAGCTTTCTTT. It is translated as CATSRERQGVRGNTEAFF.

This clonotype was observed a few times. The V gene is TRBV4-3, the J gene TRBJ1-1, with D possibly matching TRBD1 (5 bases). In germline, CDR1 is LGHNA, CDR2 YSLEER. The V gene lost 4 bases and the J gene lost 10 bases, with 19 bases spanning the gap. The CDR3 totals 14 residues. The CDR3 loop reads CASSRMQGGGGAFF. In DNA, the CDR3 is TGCGCCAGCAGCCGTATGCAGGGCGGGGGGGGAGCTTTCTTT.